The clone carrying this T cell receptor beta chain came up once. The antigen is not known. Germline assignment: CDR1 SGDLS and CDR2 YYNGEE. Trimming took off 4 bases at V and 0 bases at J, with 8 bases between the two ends. There are 14 residues in the CDR3. TCRdb's table, derived via immunoSEQ multiplex PCR, lists solely in-frame clones and lacks some. The sample has about 83,000 clones; approximately 89% are singletons. This entry comes from a study of identifying expanded T cells in peripheral blood. The study's findings and limits: Differentially abundant clones: around 1.1 between replicates, about 15 at approximately 14 days, 19 to 20 at four. Across healthy donors, higher total template counts meant significantly greater approximately 2-week count variance.

Collection occurred without any documented infections or immune events in donors. The chain links TRBV9 to TRBJ1-3; possibly TRBD1 for D (5 bases). The sequenced sample consisted of blood. This receptor was taken from a person aged 18-69 years in good health. CDR3 DNA: TGTGCCAGCAGCCCGGGGGGCTCTGGAAACACCATATATTTT. It translates to CASSPGGSGNTIYF.